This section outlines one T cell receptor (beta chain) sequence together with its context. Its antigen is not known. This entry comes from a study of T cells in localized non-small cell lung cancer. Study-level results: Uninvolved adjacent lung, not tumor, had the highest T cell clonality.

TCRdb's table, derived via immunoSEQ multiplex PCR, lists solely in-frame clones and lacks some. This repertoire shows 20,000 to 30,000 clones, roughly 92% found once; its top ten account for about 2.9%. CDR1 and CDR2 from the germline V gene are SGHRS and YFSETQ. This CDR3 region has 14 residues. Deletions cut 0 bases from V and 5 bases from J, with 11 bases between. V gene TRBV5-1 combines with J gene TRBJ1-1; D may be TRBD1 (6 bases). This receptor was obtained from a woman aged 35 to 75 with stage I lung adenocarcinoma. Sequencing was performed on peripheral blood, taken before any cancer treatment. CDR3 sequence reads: CASSLEGGRTEAFF. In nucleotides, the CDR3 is TGCGCCAGCAGCTTGGAGGGGGGAAGAACTGAAGCTTTCTTT.